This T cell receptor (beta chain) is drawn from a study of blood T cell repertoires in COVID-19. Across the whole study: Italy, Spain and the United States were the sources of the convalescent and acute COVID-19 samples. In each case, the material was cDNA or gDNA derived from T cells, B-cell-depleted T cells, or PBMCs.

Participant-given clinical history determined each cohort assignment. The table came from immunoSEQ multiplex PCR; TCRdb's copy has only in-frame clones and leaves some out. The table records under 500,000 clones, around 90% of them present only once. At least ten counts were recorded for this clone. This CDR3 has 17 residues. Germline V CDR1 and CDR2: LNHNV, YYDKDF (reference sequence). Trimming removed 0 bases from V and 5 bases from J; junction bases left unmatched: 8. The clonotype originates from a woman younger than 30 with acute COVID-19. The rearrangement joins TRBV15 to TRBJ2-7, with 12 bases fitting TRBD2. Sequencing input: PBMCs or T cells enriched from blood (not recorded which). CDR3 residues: CATSRERLAGVGDEQYF. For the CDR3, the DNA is TGTGCCACCAGCAGAGAAAGACTAGCGGGGGTCGGAGACGAGCAGTACTTC.